This TCR beta chain was retrieved from a study of shared clonotypes between healthy human individuals. Findings and caveats of the study: Large sequencing depth failed to make sorted-subset sequencing complete, rarefaction showed.

The CDR3 extends over 11 amino acids. Germline V gene sequence: CDR1 MDHEN, CDR2 SYDVKM. This clone occurred once. As yet, its antigen is unknown. The method was immunoSEQ multiplex PCR; TCRdb's version includes in-frame clones alone and lacks a portion of them. This repertoire shows approximately 2,300,000 clones, just under 95% found once; its top ten account for approximately 0.41%. Sequenced sample: naive CD4+ T cells from PBMCs. Noted subset: CD45RA+ positively selected. J is TRBJ2-5 and V is TRBV28, with 7 nucleotides matching TRBD1. The sequence was collected from a man between 18 and 29 years old in good health. Some clones in this sample may be carry-over from other donors' samples. The CDR3 sequence is CGSGTEETQYF. The CDR3 nucleotides are TGTGGCTCGGGGACAGAAGAGACCCAGTACTTC.